This T cell receptor (beta chain) appears in the sequencing data of a study of cytomegalovirus exposure and HLA in healthy donors. Study overall: An analysis done earlier identified 120 million or so unique TCR beta sequences from about 179 million T cells. Study-wide points: Compared with the approximately 700-donor mean, an Asian-associated ancestry cluster reportedly had fewer N-insertions, according to a later analysis. Most sequenced TCRs were rare (though some public TCRs occurred in many donors). In a later analysis, parvovirus B19, influenza, CMV and Epstein-Barr virus appeared linked to several top co-occurrence clusters.

Concerning this clone itself: Its target is not known.

Primers for the PCR totalled 60 Vbeta and 13 Jbeta. Sequenced by immunoSEQ multiplex PCR; TCRdb stores in-frame clones only, minus some. Among about 160,000 clones listed, 60% to 85% were seen once. Trimming left V 4 bases short and J 3 bases short, with 10 bases between. Germline-derived CDR1 and CDR2 are LNHDA and SQIVND (reference sequence). The length of the CDR3 is 14 residues. The V call is TRBV19, the J call TRBJ1-5, with D perhaps TRBD1 (6 bases). The specimen was PBMCs. The clonotype was recovered from a woman aged 40 to 55 in good health and CMV-seronegative. CDR3 coding DNA: TGTGCCAGTAGTACACAGGGTTACAATCAGCCCCAGCATTTT. Residues: CASSTQGYNQPQHF.